This T cell receptor beta chain originates from a study of vaccination and CD4 T cells after COVID-19. The CDR3 sequence is 11 residues long. J was trimmed by 9 bases and V by 5 bases; bases with no gene match: 2. Looked up from germline, CDR1 is SGHAT and CDR2 is FQDESV (reference sequence). Sequencing of DNA taken from cultured CD4+ T cells relied on the Oncomine TCR Beta short-read assay. TCRdb itself ran the PCR reads through MiXCR, one entry per CDR3 protein. The sample carries about 7,000 distinct CDR3 sequences, 35% to 55% recorded once. Notes on this clonotype: Antigen specificity is unknown.

Treatment meaning: roughly 11-day PBMC culture with coronavirus spike peptide pools or control peptides (ViraFEST assay). CD4+ T cells of the unexposed donor were collected before the COVID-19 pandemic (2011-2018). The specimen sequenced was CD4+ T cells from blood, cultured in vitro. This TCR derives from a human donor in good health. This chain connects TRBV11-1 to TRBJ2-5; the match to TRBD2 covers 8 bases. The CDR3 DNA reads as TGTGCCAGCAGCGTCGGGGGGGCCCAGTACTTC. Translating it yields CASSVGGAQYF.